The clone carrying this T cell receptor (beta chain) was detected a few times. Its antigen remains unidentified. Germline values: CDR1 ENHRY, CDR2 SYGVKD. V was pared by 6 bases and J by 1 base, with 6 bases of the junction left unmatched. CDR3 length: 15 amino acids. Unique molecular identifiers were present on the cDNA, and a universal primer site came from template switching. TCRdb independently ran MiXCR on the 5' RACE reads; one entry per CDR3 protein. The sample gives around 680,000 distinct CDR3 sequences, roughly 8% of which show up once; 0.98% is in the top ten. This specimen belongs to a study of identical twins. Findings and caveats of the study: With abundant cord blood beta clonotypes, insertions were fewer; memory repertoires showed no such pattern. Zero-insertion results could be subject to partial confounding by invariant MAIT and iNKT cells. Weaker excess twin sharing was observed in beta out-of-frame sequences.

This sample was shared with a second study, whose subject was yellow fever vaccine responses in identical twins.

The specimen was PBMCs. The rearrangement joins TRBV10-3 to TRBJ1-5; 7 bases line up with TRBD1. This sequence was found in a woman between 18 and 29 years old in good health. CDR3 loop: CAISDTGQSNQPQHF. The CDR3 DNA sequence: TGTGCCATCAGCGATACGGGACAGAGCAATCAGCCCCAGCATTTT.